This record concerns one T cell receptor beta chain sequence. No antigen is known for it. These data originate in a study of shared clonotypes between healthy human individuals. Study-level information: A donor's plate count was three for CD4 naive and three for CD4 memory; CD8 naive had two and CD8 memory one. General observations from the study: Large depth notwithstanding, sorted-subset sequencing proved incomplete by rarefaction. Generally, estimated richness proved larger in naive subsets than it did in memory subsets.

CD8 cells classed as naive were CD45RO-negative and positively selected for CCR7, excluding terminally differentiated effector memory CD45RA+ cells. Libraries were prepared by immunoSEQ multiplex PCR; TCRdb keeps only in-frame clonotypes and omits some of them. The table lists approximately 650,000 clones, roughly 96% of them singletons. This CDR3 contains 16 residues. V lost 3 bases and J 2 bases, leaving 17 bases between the germline ends. CDR1 is WSHSY, CDR2 SAAADI, per germline. Sequencing was performed on naive CD8+ T cells sorted from blood. The clonotype comes from a woman aged 30 to 39 in good health. V gene TRBV10-2 combines with J gene TRBJ2-7, with no clear D. The CDR3 DNA sequence: TGCGCCAGCAGTGATGCCACCGGACGGTTTCCCTACGAGCAGTACTTC. Its protein product is CASSDATGRFPYEQYF.